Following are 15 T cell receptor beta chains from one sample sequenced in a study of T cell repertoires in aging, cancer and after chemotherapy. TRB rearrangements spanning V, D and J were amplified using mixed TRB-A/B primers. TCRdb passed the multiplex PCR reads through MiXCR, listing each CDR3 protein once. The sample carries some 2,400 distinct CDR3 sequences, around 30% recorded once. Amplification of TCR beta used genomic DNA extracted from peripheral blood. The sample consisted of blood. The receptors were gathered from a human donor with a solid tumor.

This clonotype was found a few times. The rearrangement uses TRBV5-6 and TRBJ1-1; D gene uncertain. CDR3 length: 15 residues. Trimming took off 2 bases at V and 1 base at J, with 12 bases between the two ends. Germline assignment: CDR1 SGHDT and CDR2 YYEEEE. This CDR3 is CASSLVTRENTEAFF. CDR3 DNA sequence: TGTGCCAGCAGCTTAGTAACACGAGAGAACACTGAAGCTTTCTTT.

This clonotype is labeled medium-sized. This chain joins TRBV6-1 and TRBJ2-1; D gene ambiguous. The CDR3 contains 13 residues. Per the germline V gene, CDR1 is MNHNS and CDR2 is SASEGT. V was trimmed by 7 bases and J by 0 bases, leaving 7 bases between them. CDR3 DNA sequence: TGTGCCAGCAAACGGTACTCCTACAATGAGCAGTTCTTC. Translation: CASKRYSYNEQFF.

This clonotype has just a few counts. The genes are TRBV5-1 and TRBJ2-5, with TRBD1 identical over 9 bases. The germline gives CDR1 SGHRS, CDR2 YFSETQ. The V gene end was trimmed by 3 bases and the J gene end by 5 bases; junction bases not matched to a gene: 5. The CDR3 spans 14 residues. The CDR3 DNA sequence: TGCGCCAGCAGCTGGGGGACAGGGATGGAGACCCAGTACTTC. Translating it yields CASSWGTGMETQYF.

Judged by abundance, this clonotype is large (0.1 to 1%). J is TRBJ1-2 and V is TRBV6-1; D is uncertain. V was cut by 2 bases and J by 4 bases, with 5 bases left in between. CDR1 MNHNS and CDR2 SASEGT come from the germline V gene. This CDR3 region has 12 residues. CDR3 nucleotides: TGTGCCAGCAGTGAAAGGAGCTATGGCTACACCTTC. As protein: CASSERSYGYTF.

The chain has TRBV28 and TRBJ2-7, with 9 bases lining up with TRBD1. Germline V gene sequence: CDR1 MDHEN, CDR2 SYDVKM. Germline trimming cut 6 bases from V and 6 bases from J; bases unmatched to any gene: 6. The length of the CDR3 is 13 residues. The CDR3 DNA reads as TGTGCCAGCAGCCGGGACAGGGCTCGCGAGCAGTACTTC. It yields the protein CASSRDRAREQYF.

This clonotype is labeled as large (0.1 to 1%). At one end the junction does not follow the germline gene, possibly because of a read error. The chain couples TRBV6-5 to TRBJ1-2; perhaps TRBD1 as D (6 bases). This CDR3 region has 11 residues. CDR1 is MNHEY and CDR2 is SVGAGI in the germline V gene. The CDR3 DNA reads TGTGCCAGCAGTTCCCCCGGGACATTCGCCTTC. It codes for CASSSPGTFAF.

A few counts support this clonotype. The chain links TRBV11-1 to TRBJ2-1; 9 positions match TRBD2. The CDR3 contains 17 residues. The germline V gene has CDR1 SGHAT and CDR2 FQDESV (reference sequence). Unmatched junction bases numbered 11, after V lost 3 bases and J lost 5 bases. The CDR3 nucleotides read TGTGCCAGCAGCTTGAGTGTGTCTAGCGGGGTAAACAATGAGCAGTTCTTC. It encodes CASSLSVSSGVNNEQFF. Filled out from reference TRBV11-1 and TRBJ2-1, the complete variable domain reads EAEVAQSPRYKITEKSQAVAFWCDPISGHATLYWYRQILGQGPELLVQFQDESVVDDSQLPKDRFSAERLKGVDSTLKIQPAELGDSAMYLCASSLSVSSGVNNEQFFGPGTRLTVL.

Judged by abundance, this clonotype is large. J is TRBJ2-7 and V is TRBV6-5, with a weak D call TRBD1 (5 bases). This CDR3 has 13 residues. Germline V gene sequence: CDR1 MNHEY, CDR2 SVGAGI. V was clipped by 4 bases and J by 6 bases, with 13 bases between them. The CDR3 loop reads CASSWYQGGEQYF. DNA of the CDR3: TGTGCCAGCAGTTGGTACCAGGGTGGCGAGCAGTACTTC.

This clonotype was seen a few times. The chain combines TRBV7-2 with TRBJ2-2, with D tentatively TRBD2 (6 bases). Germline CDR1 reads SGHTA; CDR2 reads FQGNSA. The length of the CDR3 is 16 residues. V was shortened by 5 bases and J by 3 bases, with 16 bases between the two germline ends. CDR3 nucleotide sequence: TGTGCCAGCAGCCCCGTTAAGGGACTTTACACCGGGGAGCTGTTTTTT. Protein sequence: CASSPVKGLYTGELFF.

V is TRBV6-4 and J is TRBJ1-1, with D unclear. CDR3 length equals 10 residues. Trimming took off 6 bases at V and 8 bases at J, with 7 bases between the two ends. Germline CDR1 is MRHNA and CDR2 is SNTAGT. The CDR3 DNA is TGTGCCAGCAGCCTATACGAAGCTTTCTTT. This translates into CASSLYEAFF.

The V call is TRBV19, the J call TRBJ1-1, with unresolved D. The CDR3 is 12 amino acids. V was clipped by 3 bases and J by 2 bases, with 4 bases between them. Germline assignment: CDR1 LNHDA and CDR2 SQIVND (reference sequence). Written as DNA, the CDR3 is TGTGCCAGTAGTATGGGAAACACTGAAGCTTTCTTT. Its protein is CASSMGNTEAFF.

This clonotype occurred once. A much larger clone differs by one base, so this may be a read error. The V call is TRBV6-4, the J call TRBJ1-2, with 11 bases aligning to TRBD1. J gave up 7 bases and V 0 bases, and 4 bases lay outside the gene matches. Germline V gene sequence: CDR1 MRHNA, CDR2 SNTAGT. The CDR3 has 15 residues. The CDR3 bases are TGTGCCAGCAGTGACTCGGGACAGGGGGTTGGTGGCTACACCTTC. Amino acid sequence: CASSDSGQGVGGYTF.

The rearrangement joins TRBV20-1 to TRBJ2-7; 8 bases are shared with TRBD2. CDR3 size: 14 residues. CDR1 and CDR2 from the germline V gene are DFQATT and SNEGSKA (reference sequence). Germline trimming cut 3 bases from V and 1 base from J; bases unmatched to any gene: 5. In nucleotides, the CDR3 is TGCAGTGCTAGGTCCAAGCGGGGGTCCTACGAGCAGTACTTC. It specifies CSARSKRGSYEQYF.

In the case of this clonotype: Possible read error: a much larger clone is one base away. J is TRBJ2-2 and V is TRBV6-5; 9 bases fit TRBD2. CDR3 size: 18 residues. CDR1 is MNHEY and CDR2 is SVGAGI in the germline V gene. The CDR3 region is CASSPGAGGPMNTWELFF. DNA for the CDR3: TGTGCCAGCAGTCCTGGAGCGGGGGGCCCTATGAACACCTGGGAGCTGTTTTTT.

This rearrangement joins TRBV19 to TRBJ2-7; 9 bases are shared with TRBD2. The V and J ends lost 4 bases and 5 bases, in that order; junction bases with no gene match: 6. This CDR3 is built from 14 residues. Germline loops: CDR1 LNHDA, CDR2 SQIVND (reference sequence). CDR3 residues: CASSNGTSRDEQYF. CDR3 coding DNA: TGTGCCAGTAGTAACGGGACTAGCCGAGACGAGCAGTACTTC.